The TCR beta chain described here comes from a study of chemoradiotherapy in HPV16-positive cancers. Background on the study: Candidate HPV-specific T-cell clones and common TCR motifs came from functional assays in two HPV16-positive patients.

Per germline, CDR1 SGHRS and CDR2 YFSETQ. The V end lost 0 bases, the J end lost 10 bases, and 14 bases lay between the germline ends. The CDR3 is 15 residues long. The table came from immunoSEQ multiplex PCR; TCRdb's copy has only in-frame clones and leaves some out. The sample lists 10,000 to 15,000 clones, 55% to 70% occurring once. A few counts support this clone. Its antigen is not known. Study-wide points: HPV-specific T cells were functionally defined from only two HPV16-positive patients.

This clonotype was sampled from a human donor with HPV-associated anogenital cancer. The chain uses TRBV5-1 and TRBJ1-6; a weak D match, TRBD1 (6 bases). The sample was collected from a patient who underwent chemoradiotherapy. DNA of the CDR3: TGCGCCAGCAGCTTGGGGACAGAATTACACTCACCCCTCCACTTT. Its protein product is CASSLGTELHSPLHF.